This entry lists 24 T cell receptor beta chains sequenced from one sample in a study of graft-versus-host responses after intestinal transplantation. Antigens for these TCRs are unknown. Assay: immunoSEQ multiplex PCR; the TCRdb copy retains only in-frame clones and omits some. The sample has around 64,000 clones, about 94% seen once. Specimen: unstimulated CD4+ T cells sorted from spleen or lymph node cells, collected before transplant. Receptor source: a human donor who was the organ donor for an intestinal transplant.

With respect to this clone: In the same sample, other DNA sequences code for this CDR3. V and J are TRBV19 and TRBJ2-3; no clear D gene. V dropped 6 bases and J dropped 2 bases, with 6 bases sitting between them. This CDR3 spans 12 amino acids. CDR1 LNHDA and CDR2 SQIVND come from the germline V gene (reference sequence). The CDR3 bases are TGTGCCAGTAGCACTTACACAGATACGCAGTATTTT. Amino acids: CASSTYTDTQYF.

The chain joins TRBV27 to TRBJ1-4; D perhaps matches TRBD1 (5 bases). Trimming left V 4 bases short and J 5 bases short, with 17 bases between. Germline CDR1 and CDR2: MNHEY and SMNVEV (reference sequence). The CDR3 is 16 amino acids. CDR3 residues: CASSWQGRYFNEKLFF. CDR3 DNA sequence: TGTGCCAGCAGTTGGCAGGGTAGATATTTCAATGAAAAACTGTTTTTT.

V is TRBV6-1 and J is TRBJ1-6, with a possible D match to TRBD1 (5 bases). Germline assignment: CDR1 MNHNS and CDR2 SASEGT. The CDR3 runs 15 residues. Trimming removed 6 bases at V and 2 bases at J, with 11 bases between. This CDR3 is CASSTDTTYNSPLHF. Here the CDR3 DNA reads TGTGCCAGCAGCACGGACACAACCTATAATTCACCCCTCCACTTT.

The rearrangement joins TRBV10-3 to TRBJ2-3, with 11 bases identical to TRBD2. The CDR3 loop spans 17 amino acids. Trimming at V came to 3 bases and at J to 2 bases, leaving 7 bases not matched to a gene. The germline CDR1 and CDR2 sequences are ENHRY and SYGVKD. The chain's CDR3 is CAISESGTSGNTDTQYF. CDR3 sequence (DNA): TGTGCCATCAGTGAATCTGGGACTAGCGGAAACACAGATACGCAGTATTTT.

This clone appeared a single time. The chain has TRBV4-1 and TRBJ1-4; 10 bases match TRBD1. Germline-derived CDR1 and CDR2 are MGHRA and YSYEKL. V shed 1 base, J shed 3 bases, and the junction held 17 bases outside the gene matches. The CDR3 spans 21 residues. The DNA for the CDR3 is TGCGCCAGCAGCCAAGCCCCTTCGTGGGACAGGGGTAGAGAAGCTAATGAAAAACTGTTTTTT. Translated, it gives CASSQAPSWDRGREANEKLFF.

The chain carries TRBV7-3 and TRBJ2-2; possibly TRBD1 or TRBD2 for D (5 bases each). Trimming pared 0 bases from V and 4 bases from J, leaving 9 bases between. The CDR3 totals 15 residues. Germline V lookup: CDR1 SGHTA, CDR2 FQGTGA. The CDR3 bases are TGTGCCAGCAGCTTAACGGTGGGGGTCACCGGGGAGCTGTTTTTT. Translation: CASSLTVGVTGELFF. The whole variable domain, filled in from reference TRBV7-3 and TRBJ2-2, reads GAGVSQTPSNKVTEKGKYVELRCDPISGHTALYWYRQSLGQGPEFLIYFQGTGAADDSGLPNDRFFAVRPEGSVSTLKIQRTERGDSAVYLCASSLTVGVTGELFFGEGSRLTVL.

The genes are TRBV7-2 and TRBJ1-5; D gene unclear. This CDR3 has 13 residues. Germline lookup yields CDR1 SGHTA and CDR2 FQGNSA. Trimming removed 5 bases from V and 5 bases from J, with 10 bases in between. The CDR3 sequence: CASSVQVYQPQHF. CDR3 DNA: TGTGCCAGCAGCGTTCAGGTTTATCAGCCCCAGCATTTT.

The chain carries TRBV10-1 and TRBJ2-7; 8 bases fit TRBD1. CDR3 length: 15 residues. Germline CDR1 WNHNN, CDR2 SYGVQD (reference sequence). V shed 7 bases and J 3 bases; nucleotides not matched to a gene: 11. CDR3 sequence reads: CASINPGQEGYEQYF. The DNA for the CDR3 is TGCGCCAGCATTAATCCGGGACAGGAGGGCTACGAGCAGTACTTC.

The J gene is TRBJ2-3, the V gene TRBV5-4; D ambiguous. V was shortened by 3 bases and J by 2 bases, with 13 bases between the two germline ends. The CDR3 extends over 15 amino acids. CDR1 is SGHNT and CDR2 is YYREEE in the germline V gene (reference sequence). The CDR3 bases are TGTGCCAGCAGCTCCGATGGGTATCACACAGATACGCAGTATTTT. Translating it yields CASSSDGYHTDTQYF.

The chain employs TRBV5-6 and TRBJ1-2; no clear D. V lost 2 bases and J lost 8, with 10 bases in between. The CDR3 is made up of 12 amino acids. Germline values: CDR1 SGHDT, CDR2 YYEEEE. The CDR3 region is CASSFGSRGYTF. Here the CDR3 DNA reads TGTGCCAGCAGCTTCGGGTCACGGGGCTACACCTTC.

V and J are TRBV28 and TRBJ2-3; D remains ambiguous. This CDR3 has 16 residues. V lost 4 bases, J lost 1 base, and 15 bases lay in between. CDR1 MDHEN and CDR2 SYDVKM come from the germline V gene. CDR3 DNA sequence: TGTGCCAGCAGTTCTCATGAAAGCCTGGGCACAGATACGCAGTATTTT. The encoded protein is CASSSHESLGTDTQYF.

The chain recombines TRBV4-1 with TRBJ2-3; D unresolved. V lost 7 bases and J lost 0, with 5 bases in between. Germline assignment: CDR1 MGHRA and CDR2 YSYEKL. CDR3 length: 12 residues. This chain's CDR3 is CASKDSTDTQYF. The CDR3 DNA reads TGCGCCAGCAAGGACAGCACAGATACGCAGTATTTT.

The V and J genes are TRBV7-2 and TRBJ2-4; TRBD2 aligns across 8 bases. Germline V gene sequence: CDR1 SGHTA, CDR2 FQGNSA. Germline trimming cut 1 base from V and 3 bases from J; bases unmatched to any gene: 8. The CDR3 is made up of 17 amino acids. The CDR3 loop reads CASSLDLVRGGKNIQYF. CDR3 bases: TGTGCCAGCAGCTTAGATCTCGTCCGGGGGGGCAAAAACATTCAGTACTTC.

The genes are TRBV6-5 and TRBJ1-2; tentative D call: TRBD1 (6 bases). Germline CDR1 MNHEY, CDR2 SVGAGI. V was pared by 5 bases and J by 2 bases, with 15 bases between. This CDR3 contains 15 residues. CDR3 nucleotides: TGTGCCAGCAGTCGCACAGGGAGCCGGAACTATGGCTACACCTTC. Residues: CASSRTGSRNYGYTF.

V and J are TRBV30 and TRBJ1-2; 8 bases match TRBD1. Germline trimming cut 0 bases from V and 3 bases from J; bases unmatched to any gene: 12. Germline loops: CDR1 GTSNPN, CDR2 SVGIG (reference sequence). The CDR3 contains 17 residues. The CDR3 nucleotides are TGTGCCTGGAGTGTCGGGGGTGGGGACAGGCACTACTATGGCTACACCTTC. Amino acid sequence: CAWSVGGGDRHYYGYTF.

This CDR3 is CASSPRTGNYRAYEQYF. CDR3 sequence (DNA): TGTGCCAGCAGTCCCCGGACAGGGAATTACAGGGCCTACGAGCAGTACTTC. V gene TRBV27 combines with J gene TRBJ2-7, with TRBD1 matching 8 bases. The CDR3 spans 17 residues. Unmatched junction bases numbered 14, after V lost 5 bases and J lost 2 bases. Looked up from germline, CDR1 is MNHEY and CDR2 is SMNVEV (reference sequence).

The rearrangement joins TRBV5-6 to TRBJ2-2; 8 nucleotides match TRBD2. V shed 4 bases and J 1 base; nucleotides not matched to a gene: 6. The germline V gene encodes CDR1 SGHDT and CDR2 YYEEEE. The CDR3 runs 16 residues. Written as DNA, the CDR3 is TGTGCCAGCAGCGGGGAGCGGGGGTTGAACACCGGGGAGCTGTTTTTT. Translation gives CASSGERGLNTGELFF.

This chain connects TRBV10-3 to TRBJ2-7; no definite D call. Germline values: CDR1 ENHRY, CDR2 SYGVKD. Trimming removed 0 bases from V and 5 bases from J, with 2 bases in between. There are 11 residues in the CDR3. In nucleotides, the CDR3 is TGTGCCATCAGTGAGTCGAACGAGCAGTACTTC. This gives the protein CAISESNEQYF.

The V and J genes are TRBV6-5 and TRBJ2-7; 9 bases are a match to TRBD1. CDR1 is MNHEY, CDR2 SVGAGI, per germline. CDR3 size: 14 residues. Germline trimming cut 5 bases from V and 5 bases from J; bases unmatched to any gene: 7. CDR3 residues: CASSTRTGADEQYF. CDR3 DNA sequence: TGTGCCAGCAGTACCCGGACAGGGGCAGACGAGCAGTACTTC.

The rearrangement uses TRBV19 and TRBJ1-5; 7 bases match TRBD1. CDR1 and CDR2 (germline): LNHDA, SQIVND (reference sequence). The ends lost 0 bases at V and 2 bases at J; junction bases unmatched: 1. This CDR3 contains 15 residues. The CDR3 nucleotides are TGTGCCAGTAGTATAGAAACAGGGGGCAATCAGCCCCAGCATTTT. This codes for CASSIETGGNQPQHF.

Details on this clone: Other DNA sequences from this sample encode an identical CDR3 as well. This rearrangement joins TRBV4-3 to TRBJ1-6; D is unclear. CDR1 and CDR2 (germline): LGHNA, YSLEER. The V gene lost 2 bases and the J gene lost 0 bases, with 8 bases spanning the gap. The CDR3 sequence is 16 residues long. CDR3 nucleotides: TGCGCCAGCAGCCAAACTGGTAGCTCCTATAATTCACCCCTCCACTTT. Translation: CASSQTGSSYNSPLHF.

The V call is TRBV6-5, the J call TRBJ2-1, with a possible D match to TRBD2 (7 bases). V was pared by 0 bases and J by 4 bases, with 13 bases between. The CDR3 covers 16 residues. CDR1 MNHEY and CDR2 SVGAGI come from the germline V gene. CDR3 DNA: TGTGCCAGCAGTTACTCGAGAGGGGGGGTATACAATGAGCAGTTCTTC. Its protein is CASSYSRGGVYNEQFF.

The rearrangement uses TRBV19 and TRBJ2-2; D might be TRBD1 or TRBD2, each matching 5 bases. Germline lookup yields CDR1 LNHDA and CDR2 SQIVND (reference sequence). Trimming removed 3 bases at V and 5 bases at J, with 16 bases between. The CDR3 is 16 residues long. The CDR3 sequence: CASSISGTTLTGELFF. DNA for the CDR3: TGTGCCAGTAGTATTTCCGGGACCACACTTACCGGGGAGCTGTTTTTT.

J is TRBJ1-1 and V is TRBV9; the D gene is possibly TRBD1 (5 bases). CDR1 is SGDLS, CDR2 YYNGEE, per germline. There are 15 residues in the CDR3. Deletions cut 4 bases from V and 0 bases from J, with 13 bases between. This CDR3 is CASSPRDGLNTEAFF. The CDR3 region has the DNA TGTGCCAGCAGCCCACGGGACGGATTGAACACTGAAGCTTTCTTT.